These 10 T cell receptor beta chains originate from one sample sequenced in a study of blood T cell repertoires in COVID-19. Only in-frame clones appear in the TCRdb table, and some are missing; sequencing was by immunoSEQ multiplex PCR. The profile shows 200,000 to 250,000 clones, around four fifths of them singletons. Sequencing used PBMCs or T cells enriched from blood (not recorded which). Receptors originate from a man aged 40-49 years who had recovered from COVID-19.

The chain couples TRBV2 to TRBJ1-2; 7 bases align to TRBD1. The CDR3 has 13 residues. CDR1 and CDR2 from the germline V gene are SNHLY and FYNNEI. V dropped 5 bases and J dropped 2; count of bases not matched to a gene: 2. CDR3 nucleotides: TGTGCCAGCAGTACGGGACAGAACTATGGCTACACCTTC. It codes for CASSTGQNYGYTF.

The chain couples TRBV9 to TRBJ2-6; D is perhaps TRBD2 (5 bases). The V end was cut by 4 bases, the J end by 4 bases, with 21 bases between. Germline V gene data show CDR1 as SGDLS and CDR2 as YYNGEE. CDR3 length: 18 amino acids. The CDR3 here is CASSYPATTPEGANVLTF. The CDR3 region has the DNA TGTGCCAGCAGCTACCCGGCGACTACCCCGGAGGGGGCCAACGTCCTGACTTTC.

The chain is built from TRBV5-8 and TRBJ2-5, with D possibly TRBD2 on 5 matching bases. Trimming removed 9 bases at V and 2 bases at J, with 14 bases between. The germline V gene encodes CDR1 SGHTS and CDR2 YDEGEE. The CDR3 runs to 13 residues. The CDR3 sequence is CATGDVLQETQYF. CDR3 DNA sequence: TGTGCCACCGGGGATGTTTTGCAAGAGACCCAGTACTTC.

The chain employs TRBV30 and TRBJ1-5; no definite D call. The V gene's germline CDR1 is GTSNPN and CDR2 SVGIG (reference sequence). This CDR3 comprises 14 residues. V lost 3 bases and J lost 7, with 16 bases in between. The CDR3 protein is CAWSQSEVGQPQHF. CDR3 in DNA: TGTGCCTGGAGCCAATCCGAAGTCGGGCAGCCCCAGCATTTT. The variable domain in full, completed from reference TRBV30 and TRBJ1-5, reads SQTIHQWPATLVQPVGSPLSLECTVEGTSNPNLYWYRQAAGRGLQLLFYSVGIGQISSEVPQNLSASRPQDRQFILSSKKLLLSDSGFYLCAWSQSEVGQPQHFGDGTRLSIL.

The chain couples TRBV4-3 to TRBJ1-5; D not certain. V gave up 0 bases and J gave up 7 bases, with 10 bases separating them. This CDR3 is 14 amino acids long. Germline V gives CDR1 LGHNA, CDR2 YSLEER. CDR3 sequence: CASSQDTTGQPQHF. The DNA for the CDR3 is TGCGCCAGCAGCCAAGATACGACCGGGCAGCCCCAGCATTTT.

The chain is built from TRBV30 and TRBJ1-2; D is possibly TRBD1 (6 bases). The CDR3 length is 15 residues. Trimming took off 2 bases at V and 2 bases at J, with 15 bases between the two ends. Germline V CDR1 and CDR2: GTSNPN, SVGIG (reference sequence). The CDR3 DNA is TGTGCCTGGAGTCGTGACAGGTATAGAAACTATGGCTACACCTTC. Translation: CAWSRDRYRNYGYTF.

The rearrangement uses TRBV5-6 and TRBJ1-5, with TRBD1 matching over 8 bases. CDR3 size: 13 residues. Germline trimming cut 6 bases from V and 6 bases from J; bases unmatched to any gene: 5. Per germline, CDR1 SGHDT and CDR2 YYEEEE. The CDR3 region has the DNA TGTGCCAGCACCCCCCAGGGGGCTCAGCCCCAGCATTTT. Protein sequence: CASTPQGAQPQHF.

The chain joins TRBV27 to TRBJ1-3, with D possibly TRBD1 on 6 matching bases. CDR1 is MNHEY and CDR2 is SMNVEV in the germline V gene (reference sequence). The CDR3 extends over 15 amino acids. The V end was cut by 0 bases, the J end by 4 bases, with 10 bases between. In nucleotides, the CDR3 is TGTGCCAGCAGTTTATCAGGGGGATCGGGAAACACCATATATTTT. As protein: CASSLSGGSGNTIYF.

This clone was counted a few times. V gene TRBV6-1 combines with J gene TRBJ2-1; 7 nucleotides match TRBD2. Germline-derived CDR1 and CDR2 are MNHNS and SASEGT. V trimming: 2 bases; J trimming: 7 bases; junction bases outside the gene matches: 11. CDR3 length equals 16 residues. DNA for the CDR3: TGTGCCAGCAGTGAATATCTCCTAGCGGTAGGGAATGAGCAGTTCTTC. Amino acids: CASSEYLLAVGNEQFF.

In the case of this clone: The same CDR3 can be traced to other DNA sequences in this sample. CDR3 coding DNA: TGCGCCAGCAGCTTTGGAGGTCCCTACGAGCAGTACTTC. Translating it yields CASSFGGPYEQYF. The chain uses TRBV5-1 and TRBJ2-7, with D possibly being TRBD2 (5 bases). Trimming cost V 2 bases and J 2 bases, with 8 bases left between them. Per the germline V gene, CDR1 is SGHRS and CDR2 is YFSETQ. The CDR3 consists of 13 residues.